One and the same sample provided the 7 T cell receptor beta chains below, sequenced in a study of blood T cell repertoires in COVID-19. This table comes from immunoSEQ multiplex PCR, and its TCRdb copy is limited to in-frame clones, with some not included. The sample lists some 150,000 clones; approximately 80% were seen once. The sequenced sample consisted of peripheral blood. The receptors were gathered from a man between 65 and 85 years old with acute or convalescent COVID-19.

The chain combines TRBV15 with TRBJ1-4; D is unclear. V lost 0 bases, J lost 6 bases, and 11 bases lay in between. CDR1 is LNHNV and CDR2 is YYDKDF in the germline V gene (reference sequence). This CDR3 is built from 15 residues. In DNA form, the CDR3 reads TGTGCCACCAGCAGAGATTCGGGGTCGGATGAAAAACTGTTTTTT. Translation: CATSRDSGSDEKLFF.

The CDR3 sequence is CASSKDRSASYEQYF. CDR3 bases: TGTGCCAGCAGCAAAGACAGGAGTGCATCCTACGAGCAGTACTTC. The chain has TRBV7-9 and TRBJ2-7; possibly TRBD1 for D (6 bases). Germline values: CDR1 SEHNR, CDR2 FQNEAQ (reference sequence). The CDR3 has 15 amino acids. V lost 5 bases and J 1 base, leaving 15 bases between the germline ends.

The CDR3 coding sequence is TGTGCCAGCAGCCAATATACAGGGGCGTTAACCGGGGAGCTGTTTTTT. As protein: CASSQYTGALTGELFF. This chain connects TRBV7-3 to TRBJ2-2, with 7 bases fitting TRBD1. Germline trimming cut 5 bases from V and 5 bases from J; bases unmatched to any gene: 11. The CDR3 has 16 amino acids. Germline V gives CDR1 SGHTA, CDR2 FQGTGA.

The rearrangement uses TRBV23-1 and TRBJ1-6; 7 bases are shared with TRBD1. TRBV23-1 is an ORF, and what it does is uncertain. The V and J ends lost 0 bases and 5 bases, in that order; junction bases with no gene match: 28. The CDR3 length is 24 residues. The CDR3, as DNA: TGCGCCAGCAGTCAATCGGGAATGGGGACAGCGAATAGAGGAGACTTTTTTGATAATTCACCCCTCCACTTT. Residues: CASSQSGMGTANRGDFFDNSPLHF.

CDR3 residues: CASSLALAGGSYEQYF. The CDR3 DNA is TGTGCCAGCAGCTTGGCTCTAGCGGGAGGGTCCTACGAGCAGTACTTC. The V gene is TRBV5-4, the J gene TRBJ2-7; TRBD2 matches 12 bases. V dropped 0 bases and J dropped 1; count of bases not matched to a gene: 2. CDR1 SGHNT and CDR2 YYREEE come from the germline V gene (reference sequence). The CDR3 covers 16 residues.

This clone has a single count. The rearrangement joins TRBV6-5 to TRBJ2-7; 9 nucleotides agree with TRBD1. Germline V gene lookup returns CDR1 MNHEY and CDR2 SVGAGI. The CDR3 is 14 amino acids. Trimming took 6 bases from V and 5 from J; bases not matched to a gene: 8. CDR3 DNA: TGTGCCAGCAGCACAGGGGGCGGTAAGAACGAGCAGTACTTC. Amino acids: CASSTGGGKNEQYF.

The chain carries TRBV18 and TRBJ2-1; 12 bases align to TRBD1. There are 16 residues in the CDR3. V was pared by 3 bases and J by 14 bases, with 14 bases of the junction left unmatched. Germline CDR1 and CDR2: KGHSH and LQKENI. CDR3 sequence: CASSPRDRGLQPIEFF. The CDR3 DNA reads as TGTGCCAGCTCACCGAGGGACAGGGGGCTCCAGCCTATAGAGTTCTTC.